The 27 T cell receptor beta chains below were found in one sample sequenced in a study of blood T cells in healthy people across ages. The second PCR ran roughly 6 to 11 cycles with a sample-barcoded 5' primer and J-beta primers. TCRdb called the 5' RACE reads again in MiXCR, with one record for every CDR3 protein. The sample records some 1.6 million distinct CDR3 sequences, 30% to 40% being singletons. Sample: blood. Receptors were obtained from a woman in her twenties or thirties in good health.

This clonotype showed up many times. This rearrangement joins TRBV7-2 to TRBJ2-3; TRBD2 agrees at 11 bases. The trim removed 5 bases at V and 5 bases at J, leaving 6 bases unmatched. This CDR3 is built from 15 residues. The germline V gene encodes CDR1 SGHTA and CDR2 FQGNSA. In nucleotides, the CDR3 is TGTGCCAGCAGCCCAACCGGGACTAGCGGAGATACGCAGTATTTT. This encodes CASSPTGTSGDTQYF. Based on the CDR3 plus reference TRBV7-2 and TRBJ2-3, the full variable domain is GAGVSQSPSNKVTEKGKDVELRCDPISGHTALYWYRQSLGQGLEFLIYFQGNSAPDKSGLPSDRFSAERTGGSVSTLTIQRTQQEDSAVYLCASSPTGTSGDTQYFGPGTRLTVL.

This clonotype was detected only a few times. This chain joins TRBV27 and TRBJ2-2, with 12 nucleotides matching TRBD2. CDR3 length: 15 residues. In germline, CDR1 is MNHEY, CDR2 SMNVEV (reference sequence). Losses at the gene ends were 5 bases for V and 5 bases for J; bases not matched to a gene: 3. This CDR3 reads CASSPGTSGTGELFF. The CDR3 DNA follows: TGTGCCAGCAGTCCCGGGACTAGCGGGACCGGGGAGCTGTTTTTT.

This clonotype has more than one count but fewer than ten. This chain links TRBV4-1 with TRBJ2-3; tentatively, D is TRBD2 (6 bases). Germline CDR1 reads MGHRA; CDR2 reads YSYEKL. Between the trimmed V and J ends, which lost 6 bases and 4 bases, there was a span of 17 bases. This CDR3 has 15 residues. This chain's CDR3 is CASSPTSGVSDTQYF. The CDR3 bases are TGCGCCAGCAGTCCGACTAGTGGGGTCTCAGATACGCAGTATTTT.

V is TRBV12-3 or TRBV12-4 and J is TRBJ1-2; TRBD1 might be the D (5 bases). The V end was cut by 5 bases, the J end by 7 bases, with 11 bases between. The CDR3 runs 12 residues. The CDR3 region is CASSTSGLGYTF. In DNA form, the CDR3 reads TGTGCCAGCAGTACCTCAGGGCTTGGCTACACCTTC.

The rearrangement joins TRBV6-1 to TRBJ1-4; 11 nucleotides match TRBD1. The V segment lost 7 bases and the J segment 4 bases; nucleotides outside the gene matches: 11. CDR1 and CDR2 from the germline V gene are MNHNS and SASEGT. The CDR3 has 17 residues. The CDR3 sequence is CASNSSPGQGVNEKLFF. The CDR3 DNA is TGTGCCAGCAACAGCTCCCCGGGACAGGGGGTTAATGAAAAACTGTTTTTT.

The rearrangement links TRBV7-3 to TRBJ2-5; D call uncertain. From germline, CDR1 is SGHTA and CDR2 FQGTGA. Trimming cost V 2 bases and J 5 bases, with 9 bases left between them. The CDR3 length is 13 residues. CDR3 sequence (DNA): TGTGCCAGCAGCTTACACCTAGGGGAGACCCAGTACTTC. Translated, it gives CASSLHLGETQYF.

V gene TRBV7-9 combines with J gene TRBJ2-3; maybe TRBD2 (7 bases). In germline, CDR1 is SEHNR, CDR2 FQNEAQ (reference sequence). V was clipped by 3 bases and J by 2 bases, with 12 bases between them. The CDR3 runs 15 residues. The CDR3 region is CASSFEGGTTDTQYF. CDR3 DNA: TGTGCCAGCAGCTTTGAGGGGGGGACCACAGATACGCAGTATTTT.

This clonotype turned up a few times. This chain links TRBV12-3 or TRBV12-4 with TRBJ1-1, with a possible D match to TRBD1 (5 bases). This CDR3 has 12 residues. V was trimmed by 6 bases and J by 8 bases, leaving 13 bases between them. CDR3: CASSLRDVEAFF. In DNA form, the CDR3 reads TGTGCCAGCAGCCTCCGGGACGTGGAAGCTTTCTTT.

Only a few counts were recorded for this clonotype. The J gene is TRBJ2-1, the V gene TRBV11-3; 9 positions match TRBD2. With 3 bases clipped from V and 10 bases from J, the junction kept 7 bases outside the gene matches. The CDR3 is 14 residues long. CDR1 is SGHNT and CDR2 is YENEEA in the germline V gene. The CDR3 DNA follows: TGTGCCAGCAGCTTTGCGGGGGGGCATCCAGAGCAGTTCTTC. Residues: CASSFAGGHPEQFF.

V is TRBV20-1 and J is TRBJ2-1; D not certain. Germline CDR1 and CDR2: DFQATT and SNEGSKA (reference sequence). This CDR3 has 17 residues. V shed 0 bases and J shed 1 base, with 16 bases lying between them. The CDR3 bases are TGCAGTGCTAGAGAGGCCGCAGGAACTTTGTCCTACAATGAGCAGTTCTTC. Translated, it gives CSAREAAGTLSYNEQFF.

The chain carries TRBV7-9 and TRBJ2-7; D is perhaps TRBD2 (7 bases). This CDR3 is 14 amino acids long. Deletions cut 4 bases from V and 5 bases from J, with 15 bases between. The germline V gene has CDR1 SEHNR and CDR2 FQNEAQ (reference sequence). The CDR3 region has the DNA TGTGCCAGCAGCTCCGACAGGAGCGGGAACGAGCAGTACTTC. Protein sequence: CASSSDRSGNEQYF.

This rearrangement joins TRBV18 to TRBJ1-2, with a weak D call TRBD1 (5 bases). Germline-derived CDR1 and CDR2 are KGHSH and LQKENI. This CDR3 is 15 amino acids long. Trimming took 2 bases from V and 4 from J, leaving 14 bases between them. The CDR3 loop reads CASSPDSLGLYGYTF. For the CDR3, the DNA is TGTGCCAGCTCACCAGATAGTCTGGGACTCTATGGCTACACCTTC.

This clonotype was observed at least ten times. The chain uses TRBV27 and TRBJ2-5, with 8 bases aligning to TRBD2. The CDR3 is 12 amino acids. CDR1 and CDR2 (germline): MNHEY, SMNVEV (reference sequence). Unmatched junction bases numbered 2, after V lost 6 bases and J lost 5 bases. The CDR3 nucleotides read TGTGCCAGCAGGACGGGGGGGGAGACCCAGTACTTC. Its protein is CASRTGGETQYF.

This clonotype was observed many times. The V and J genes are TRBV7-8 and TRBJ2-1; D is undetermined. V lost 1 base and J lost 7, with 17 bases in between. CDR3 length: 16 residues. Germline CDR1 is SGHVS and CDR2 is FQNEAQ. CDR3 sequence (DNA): TGTGCCAGCAGCTTAGTGCGGTTAGCCGTGCGGAATGAGCAGTTCTTC. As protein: CASSLVRLAVRNEQFF.

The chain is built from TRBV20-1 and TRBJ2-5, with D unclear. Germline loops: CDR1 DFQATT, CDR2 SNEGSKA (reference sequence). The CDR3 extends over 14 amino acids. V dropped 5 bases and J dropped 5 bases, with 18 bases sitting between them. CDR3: CSALPALTSETQYF. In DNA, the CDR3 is TGCAGTGCTCTCCCGGCTCTTACTTCGGAGACCCAGTACTTC.

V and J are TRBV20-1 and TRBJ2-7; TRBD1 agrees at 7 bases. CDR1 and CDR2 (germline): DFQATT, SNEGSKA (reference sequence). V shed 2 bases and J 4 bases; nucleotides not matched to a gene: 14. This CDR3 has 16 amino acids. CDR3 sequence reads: CSARSPLRQGRYEQYF. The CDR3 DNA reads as TGCAGTGCTAGATCCCCCTTACGACAGGGTCGGTACGAGCAGTACTTC.

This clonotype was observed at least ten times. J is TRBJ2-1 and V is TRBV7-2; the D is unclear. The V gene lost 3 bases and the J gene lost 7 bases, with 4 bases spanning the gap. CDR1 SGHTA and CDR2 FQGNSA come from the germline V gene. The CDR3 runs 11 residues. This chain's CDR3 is CASSFWNEQFF. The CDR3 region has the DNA TGTGCCAGCAGCTTTTGGAATGAGCAGTTCTTC.

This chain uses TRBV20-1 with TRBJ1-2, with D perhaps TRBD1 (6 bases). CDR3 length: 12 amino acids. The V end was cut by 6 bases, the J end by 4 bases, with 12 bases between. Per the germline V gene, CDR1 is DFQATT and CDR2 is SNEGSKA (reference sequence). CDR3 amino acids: CSALRDIYGYTF. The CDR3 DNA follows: TGCAGTGCACTCCGGGACATCTATGGCTACACCTTC.

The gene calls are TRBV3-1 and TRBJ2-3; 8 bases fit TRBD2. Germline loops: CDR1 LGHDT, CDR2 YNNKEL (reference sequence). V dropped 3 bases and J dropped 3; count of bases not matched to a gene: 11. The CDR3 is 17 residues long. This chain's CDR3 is CASSHYGLAGGTDTQYF. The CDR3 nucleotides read TGTGCCAGCAGCCATTACGGGTTGGCGGGAGGAACAGATACGCAGTATTTT.

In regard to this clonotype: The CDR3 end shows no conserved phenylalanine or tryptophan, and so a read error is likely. CDR3 DNA sequence: TGTGCGACCAATGAGCCCGGACTGTACACTGAAGCTTTCTTG. This sequence encodes CATNEPGLYTEAFL. The V call is TRBV19, the J call TRBJ1-1, with D unresolved. Germline assignment: CDR1 LNHDA and CDR2 SQIVND (reference sequence). CDR3 size: 14 residues.

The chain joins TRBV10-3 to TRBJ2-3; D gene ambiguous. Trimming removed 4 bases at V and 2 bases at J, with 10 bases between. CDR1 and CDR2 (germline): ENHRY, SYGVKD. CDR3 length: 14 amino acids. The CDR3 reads CAISGPLYTDTQYF. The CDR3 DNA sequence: TGTGCCATCAGTGGACCCCTCTACACAGATACGCAGTATTTT.

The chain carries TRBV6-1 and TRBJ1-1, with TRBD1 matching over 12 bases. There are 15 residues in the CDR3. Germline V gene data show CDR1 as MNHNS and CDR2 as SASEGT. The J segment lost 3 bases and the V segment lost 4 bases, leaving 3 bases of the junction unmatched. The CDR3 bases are TGTGCCAGCAGTGGGGACAGGGGGCGCGACACTGAAGCTTTCTTT. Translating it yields CASSGDRGRDTEAFF.

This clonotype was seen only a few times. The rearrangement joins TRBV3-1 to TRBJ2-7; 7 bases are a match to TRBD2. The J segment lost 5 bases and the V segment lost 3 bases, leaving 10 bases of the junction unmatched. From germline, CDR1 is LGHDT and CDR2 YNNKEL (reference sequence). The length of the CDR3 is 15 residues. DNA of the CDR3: TGTGCCAGCAGCCAGCCCGGGGATCGGGAGGACGAGCAGTACTTC. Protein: CASSQPGDREDEQYF.

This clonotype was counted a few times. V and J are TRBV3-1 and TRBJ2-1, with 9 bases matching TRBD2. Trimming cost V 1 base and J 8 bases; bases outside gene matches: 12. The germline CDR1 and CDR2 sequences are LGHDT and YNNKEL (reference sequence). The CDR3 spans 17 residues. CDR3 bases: TGTGCCAGCAGCCAAGTAAAAGGCGGGGGGGCCAGTGATGAGCAGTTCTTC. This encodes CASSQVKGGGASDEQFF.

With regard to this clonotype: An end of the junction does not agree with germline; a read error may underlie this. DNA for the CDR3: TGTGCCAGCAGCCAACCATACAGCAACACTGAAACTTTCTTT. It codes for CASSQPYSNTETFF. The genes are TRBV4-2 and TRBJ1-1; no reliable D call. The CDR3 consists of 14 residues. The germline CDR1 and CDR2 sequences are LGHNA and YNFKEQ.

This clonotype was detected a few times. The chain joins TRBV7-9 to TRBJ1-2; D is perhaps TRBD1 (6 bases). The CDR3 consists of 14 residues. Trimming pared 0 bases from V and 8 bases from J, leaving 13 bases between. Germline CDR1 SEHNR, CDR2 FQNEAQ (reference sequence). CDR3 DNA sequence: TGTGCCAGCAGCTTAGCCGCGACAGGTGAAGGCTACACCTTC. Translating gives CASSLAATGEGYTF.

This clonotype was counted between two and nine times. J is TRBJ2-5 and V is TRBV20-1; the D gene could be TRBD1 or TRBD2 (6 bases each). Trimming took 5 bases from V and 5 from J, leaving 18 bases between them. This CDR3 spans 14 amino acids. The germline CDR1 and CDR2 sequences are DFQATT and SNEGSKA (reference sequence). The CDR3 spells CSAPAGGGRETQYF. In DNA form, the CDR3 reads TGCAGTGCTCCGGCCGGAGGGGGTAGGGAGACCCAGTACTTC.